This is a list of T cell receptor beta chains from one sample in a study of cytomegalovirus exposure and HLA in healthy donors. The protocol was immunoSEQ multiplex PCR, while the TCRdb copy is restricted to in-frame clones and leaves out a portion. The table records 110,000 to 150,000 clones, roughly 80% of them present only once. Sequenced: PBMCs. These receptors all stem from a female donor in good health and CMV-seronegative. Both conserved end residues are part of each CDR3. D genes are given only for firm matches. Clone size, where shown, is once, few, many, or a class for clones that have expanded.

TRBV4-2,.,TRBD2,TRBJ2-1,TGTGCCAGCAGCCAAAGACTAGCGGGAGGGCTCCACAATGAGCAGTTCTTC,CASSQRLAGGLHNEQFF
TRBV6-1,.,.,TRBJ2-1,TGTGCCAGCCACATAGGCTCAGAGGGTACCCAGTTCTTC,CASHIGSEGTQFF
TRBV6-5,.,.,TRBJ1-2,TGTGCCAGCAGTTACGCAGGGCTTAACTATGGCTACACCTTC,CASSYAGLNYGYTF
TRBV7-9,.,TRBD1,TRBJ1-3,TGTGCCAGCAGCTCCCCCCCCGGACAGGGTCTTGGTTTTGACACCATATATTTT,CASSSPPGQGLGFDTIYF
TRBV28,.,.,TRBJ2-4,TGTGCCAGCAGCTACAGTAGCGGTGGTGGGGACATTCAGTACTTC,CASSYSSGGGDIQYF
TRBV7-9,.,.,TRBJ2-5,TGTGCCAGCAGCTCCTCGAATCCCCAACTAGCTGCGTTGGAGACCCAGTACTTC,CASSSSNPQLAALETQYF
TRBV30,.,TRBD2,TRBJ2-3,TGTGCCTGGAGTGTACCTATTAGCGGGAACACAGATACGCAGTATTTT,CAWSVPISGNTDTQYF
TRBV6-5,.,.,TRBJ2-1,TGTGCCAGCCGGGGGTACAATGAGCAGTTCTTC,CASRGYNEQFF
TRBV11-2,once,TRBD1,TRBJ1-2,TGTGCCAGCAGCCCCCGGACAGGGGCTAACTATGGCTACACCTTC,CASSPRTGANYGYTF
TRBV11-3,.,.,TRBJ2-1,TGTGCCAGCAGCCCTCGGAGGGGCTTGGAAGAGCAGTTCTTC,CASSPRRGLEEQFF
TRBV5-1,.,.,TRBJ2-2,TGCGCCAGCAGCTCATCGACAGGGAACACCGGGGAGCTGTTTTTT,CASSSSTGNTGELFF
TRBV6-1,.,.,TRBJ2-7,TGTGCCAGCAGTGAATTTCGGGCCTACGAGCAGTACTTC,CASSEFRAYEQYF
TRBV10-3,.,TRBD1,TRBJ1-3,TGTGCCATCACCGCGGACAGGGATAACACCATATATTTT,CAITADRDNTIYF
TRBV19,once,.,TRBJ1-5,TGTGCCAGTAGTATAGATTATAGCGGGAATCAGCCCCAGCATTTT,CASSIDYSGNQPQHF
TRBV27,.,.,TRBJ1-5,TGTGCCAGCAGTCCACGCCCGTTCGGTAGCAATCAGCCCCAGCATTTT,CASSPRPFGSNQPQHF
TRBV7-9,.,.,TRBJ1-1,TGTGCCAGCAGCCTTATGGGGGGGCCGAACACTGAAGCTTTCTTT,CASSLMGGPNTEAFF
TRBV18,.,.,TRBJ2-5,TGTGCCAGCTCACCAGAGAGTGAGACCCAGTACTTC,CASSPESETQYF
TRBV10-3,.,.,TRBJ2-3,TGTGCCATCAGTGAAAGTGGGCAGGGCACAGATACGCAGTATTTT,CAISESGQGTDTQYF
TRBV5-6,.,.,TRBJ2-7,TGTGCCAGCAGCTTGCGCAGATCCTACGAGCAGTACTTC,CASSLRRSYEQYF
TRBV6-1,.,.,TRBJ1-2,TGTGCCAGCAGTCTTCTGGGGGGAGGTTTGGATGGCTACCCCTTC,CASSLLGGGLDGYPF
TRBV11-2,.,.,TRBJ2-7,TGTGCCAGCAGCTTGGGCAGCTACGAGCAGTACTTC,CASSLGSYEQYF
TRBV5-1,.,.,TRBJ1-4,TGCGCCAGCAGCTTGGAGGGGTTGGCGGGGACTAATGAAAAACTGTTTTTT,CASSLEGLAGTNEKLFF
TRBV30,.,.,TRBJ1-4,TGCGCCTGGAGTAGAACTACAAGTAATGAAAAACTGTTTTTT,CAWSRTTSNEKLFF
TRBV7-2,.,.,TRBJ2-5,TGTGCCAGCAGACAAGCGGGTCCCCTTCCCCAAGAGACCCAGTACTTC,CASRQAGPLPQETQYF
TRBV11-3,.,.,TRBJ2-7,TGTGCCAGCAGCCAAGGGGGGGACTACGAGCAGTACTTC,CASSQGGDYEQYF
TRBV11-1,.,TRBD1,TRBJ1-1,TGTGCCAGCAGCCACGACAGGGGCTTCTCCGATAACACTGAAGCTTTCTTT,CASSHDRGFSDNTEAFF
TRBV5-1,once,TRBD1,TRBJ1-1,TGCGCCAGCAGCTCCCGGACAGGAAACACTGAAGCTTTCTTT,CASSSRTGNTEAFF
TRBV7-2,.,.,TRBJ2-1,TGTGCCAGCAGCTTAGCTCCAGGGGCATACAATGAGCAGTTCTTC,CASSLAPGAYNEQFF
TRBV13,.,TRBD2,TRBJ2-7,TGTGCCAGCAGCCAGCGGGAGATCTCCTACGAGCAGTACTTC,CASSQREISYEQYF
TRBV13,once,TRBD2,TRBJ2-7,TGTGCCGCGGCACGGGGGGTGGACACCTCCTACGAGCAGTACTTC,CAAARGVDTSYEQYF
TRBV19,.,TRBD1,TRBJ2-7,TGTGCCAGTAGTACAAAACCGGGACAGGGGGTGGTCGAGCAGTACTTC,CASSTKPGQGVVEQYF
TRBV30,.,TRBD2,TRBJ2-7,TGTGCCTGGAGGCTAGCGGGGGGGAACGAGCAGTACTTC,CAWRLAGGNEQYF
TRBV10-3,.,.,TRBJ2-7,TGTGCCACCCGGTCGGCTAGCACGGACGAGCAGTACTTC,CATRSASTDEQYF
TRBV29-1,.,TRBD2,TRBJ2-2,TGCAGCGTTGAAACGGGACTAGCGGGACACACCGGGGAGCTGTTTTTT,CSVETGLAGHTGELFF
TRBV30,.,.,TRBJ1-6,TGTGCCTGGAGTACGACAGTGAGTTATAATTCACCCCTCCACTTT,CAWSTTVSYNSPLHF
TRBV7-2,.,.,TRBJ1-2,TGTGCCAGCAGCTCCGGACAGATAAACTATGGCTACACCTTC,CASSSGQINYGYTF
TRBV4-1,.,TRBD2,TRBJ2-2,TGCGCCAGCAGCCCAGGGTTGCAACTAGCGGGGACCGGGGAGCTGTTTTTT,CASSPGLQLAGTGELFF
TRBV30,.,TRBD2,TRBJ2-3,TGTGCCTGGGGAAGACTAGCGGGAGATACGCAGTATTTT,CAWGRLAGDTQYF
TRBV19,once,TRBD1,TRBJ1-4,TGTGCCAGCAGCGGACAGGGAGTCCCGCTTAATGAAAAACTGTTTTTT,CASSGQGVPLNEKLFF
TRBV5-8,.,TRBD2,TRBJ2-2,TGTGCCAGCAGCCCCCCCCGAGTAGCGGGAGCGAACACCGGGGAGCTGTTTTTT,CASSPPRVAGANTGELFF
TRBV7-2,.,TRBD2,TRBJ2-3,TGTGCCAGCAGCTTAGTTAGCGGGTTCACAGATACGCAGTATTTT,CASSLVSGFTDTQYF
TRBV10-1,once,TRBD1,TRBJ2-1,TGCGCCAGCAGTGACCCGTTGGAGGGACAGGGCGGTTGGTCGGAGCAGTTCTTC,CASSDPLEGQGGWSEQFF